This T cell receptor beta chain was retrieved from a study of blood T cell repertoires in COVID-19 (dated by TCRdb to about 2020). Regarding the study in general: The collaborator samples originated in the United States, Italy and Spain and spanned the acute and convalescent phases of COVID-19. Samples were obtained from the ongoing ImmuneRACE study (first 160 participants) and from about 1,300 subjects provided by 6 global collaborators. The dataset comprised deeply sampled blood TCRbeta repertoires from subjects exposed to, actively infected with, or recovered from COVID-19. The repertoires were made available in a free public database intended to serve as a resource for research on the immune response to SARS-CoV-2. Where available, HLA class I and class II types were obtained from metadata supplied by the sample provider rather than from assay-based typing. The material from the prospective study consisted of cDNA or gDNA derived from T cells, B-cell-depleted T cells, or PBMCs. Sample metadata almost always included a de-identified subject ID, COVID-19 status, age in years and sex. The study at large found these results: Clinical and demographic metadata were provided uncurated, with the amount varying by source and participant.

Remarks on this clone: Its cognate antigen has yet to be identified. Nothing much larger sits one base from this clone, and base qualities are not available.

The immunoSEQ Assay, a bias-controlled multiplex PCR, was used to amplify TCRbeta CDR3 regions from genomic DNA. As for how the authors treated the data: The number of nucleated cells in each sample was estimated by amplification of reference gene primers within the assay. Sequence reads were collapsed and filtered to measure the absolute abundance of every unique TCRbeta CDR3 rearrangement. For each sample, productive Simpson clonality was calculated as the square root of Simpson's diversity index across productive rearrangements. Not all clones reach the TCRdb copy of this immuneACCESS table, which keeps in-frame sequences only. Checked studies attribute under half of the gap to unresolved V genes and leave the rest unexplained. V and J calls and clone size follow that table, whereas D and trimming were derived from the DNA. This sample holds approximately 350,000 clones; roughly 87% were observed only once. The ten largest clones take up less than 6% of the sample.

Enrolling through a virtual design, the prospective study's participants ranged in age from roughly 18 to 95 years and lived across 24 United States geographic areas. In the prospective study, participants were assigned to cohorts based on the clinical history participants reported in a screening survey and a study questionnaire. ImmuneRACE Cohort 3 recovered participants were defined by two consecutive negative NP/OP PCR tests, healthcare professional clearance, or symptom resolution. Each participant in the prospective study had whole blood, serum and a nasopharyngeal or oropharyngeal swab collected by mobile phlebotomists. Over a roughly two-month period, participants in the prospective study had the option of providing additional blood draws and questionnaires. Before DNA extraction, prospective study blood samples were shipped either frozen or at room temperature. Reading the germline V gene gives CDR1 SGHTA and CDR2 FQGTGA. Its CDR3 holds 15 amino acids, cysteine through phenylalanine. The read is trimmed to its CDR3 DNA, 45 bases read in frame from base 1. V ends up 5 bases short and J 9 bases short, with an unmatched junction base count of 8.

Sequencing input: PBMCs or T cells enriched from blood (not recorded which). This TCR derives from a woman between 50 and 59 years old who had recovered from COVID-19. The sequence links TRBV7-3 to TRBJ2-1; TRBD1 fits 12 bases in the junction. The CDR3 protein sequence reads: CASSPSGTGGFEQFF. The sequenced DNA is TGTGCCAGCAGCCCATCCGGGACAGGGGGCTTTGAGCAGTTCTTC. With the portions outside the CDR3 filled from the reference TRBV7-3 and TRBJ2-1 genes, the complete variable region becomes GAGVSQTPSNKVTEKGKYVELRCDPISGHTALYWYRQSLGQGPEFLIYFQGTGAADDSGLPNDRFFAVRPEGSVSTLKIQRTERGDSAVYLCASSPSGTGGFEQFFGPGTRLTVL.